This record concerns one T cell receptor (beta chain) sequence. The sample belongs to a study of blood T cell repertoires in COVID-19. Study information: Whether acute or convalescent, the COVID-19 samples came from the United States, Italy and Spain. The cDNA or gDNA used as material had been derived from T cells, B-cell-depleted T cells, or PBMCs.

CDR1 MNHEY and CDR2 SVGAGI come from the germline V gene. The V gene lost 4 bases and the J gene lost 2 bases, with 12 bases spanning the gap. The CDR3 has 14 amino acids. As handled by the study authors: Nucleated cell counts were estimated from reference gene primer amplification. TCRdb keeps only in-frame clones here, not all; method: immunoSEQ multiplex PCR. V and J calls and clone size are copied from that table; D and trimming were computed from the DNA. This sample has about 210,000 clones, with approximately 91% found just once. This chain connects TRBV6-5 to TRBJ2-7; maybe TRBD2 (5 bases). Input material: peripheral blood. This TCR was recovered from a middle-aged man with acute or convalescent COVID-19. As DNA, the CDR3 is TGTGCCAGCAGTTCGGACTTCTCCGCCTACGAGCAGTACTTC. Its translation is CASSSDFSAYEQYF.